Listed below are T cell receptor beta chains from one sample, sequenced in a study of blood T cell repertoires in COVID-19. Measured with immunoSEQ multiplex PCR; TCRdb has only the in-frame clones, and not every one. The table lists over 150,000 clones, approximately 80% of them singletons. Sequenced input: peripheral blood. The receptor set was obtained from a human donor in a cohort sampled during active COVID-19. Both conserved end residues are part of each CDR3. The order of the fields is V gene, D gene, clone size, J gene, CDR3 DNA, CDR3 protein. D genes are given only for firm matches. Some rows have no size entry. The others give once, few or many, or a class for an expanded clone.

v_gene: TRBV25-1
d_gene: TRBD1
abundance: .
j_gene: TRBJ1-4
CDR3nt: TGTGCCAGCAGCACGGGACAGTTGAACGAAAAACTGTTTTTT
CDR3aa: CASSTGQLNEKLFF

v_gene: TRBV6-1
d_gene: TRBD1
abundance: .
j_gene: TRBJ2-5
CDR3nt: TGTGCCAGCAGTGTTGATGGGGTAGGGGGCGCAGAGACCCAGTACTTC
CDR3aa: CASSVDGVGGAETQYF

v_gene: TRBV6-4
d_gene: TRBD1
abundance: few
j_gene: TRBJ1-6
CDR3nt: TGTGCCAGCAGCCCCAGGACAGGGGATTCACCCCTCCACTTT
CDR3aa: CASSPRTGDSPLHF

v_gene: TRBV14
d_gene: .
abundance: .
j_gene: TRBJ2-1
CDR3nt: TGTGCCAGCAGCCAAGTCGCCCCCAGCTCCTACAATGAGCAGTTCTTC
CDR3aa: CASSQVAPSSYNEQFF

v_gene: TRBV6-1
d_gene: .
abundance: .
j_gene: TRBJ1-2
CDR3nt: TGTGCCAGCAGTCAAGCCTTTACAACTAACTATGGCTACACCTTC
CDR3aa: CASSQAFTTNYGYTF

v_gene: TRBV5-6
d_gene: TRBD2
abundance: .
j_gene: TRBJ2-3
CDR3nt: TGTGCCAGCAGCTCGTTAGCGGGGGCATACACAGATACGCAGTATTTT
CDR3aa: CASSSLAGAYTDTQYF

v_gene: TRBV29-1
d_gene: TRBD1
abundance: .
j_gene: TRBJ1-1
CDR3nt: TGCAGCGCCGGACAGGGGAACACTGAAGCTTTCTTT
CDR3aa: CSAGQGNTEAFF

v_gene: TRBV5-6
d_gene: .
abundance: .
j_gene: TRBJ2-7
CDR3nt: TGTGCCAGCAGCCATAGGCCGCAGGTCGAGCAGTACTTC
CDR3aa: CASSHRPQVEQYF

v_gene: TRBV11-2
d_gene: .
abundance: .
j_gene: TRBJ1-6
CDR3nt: TGTGCCAGCAGACTGACAGGCTCTGGTTCACCCCTCCACTTT
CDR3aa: CASRLTGSGSPLHF

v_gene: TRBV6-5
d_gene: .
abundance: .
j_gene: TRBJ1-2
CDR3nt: TGTGCCAGCAGTTACGGTAGCAGGGGAAGCTATGGCTACACCTTC
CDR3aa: CASSYGSRGSYGYTF

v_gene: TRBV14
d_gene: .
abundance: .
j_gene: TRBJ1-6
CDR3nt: TGTGCCAGCAGCCCGTTATTAGCTTCCCCGCATTCACCCCTCCACTTT
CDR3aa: CASSPLLASPHSPLHF

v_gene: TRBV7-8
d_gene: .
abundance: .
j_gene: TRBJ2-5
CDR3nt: TGTGCCAGCAGCTTATCACGGGAGACCCAGTACTTC
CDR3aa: CASSLSRETQYF

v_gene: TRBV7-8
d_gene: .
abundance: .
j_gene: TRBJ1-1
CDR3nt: TGTGCCAGCAGCTTAGGGACAAGGGGCATGAACACTGAAGCTTTCTTT
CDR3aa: CASSLGTRGMNTEAFF

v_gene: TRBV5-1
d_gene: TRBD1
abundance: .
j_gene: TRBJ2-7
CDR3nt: TGCGCCAGCAGCTTGGATCCCAGACAGGGATCGCAGTACTTC
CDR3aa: CASSLDPRQGSQYF

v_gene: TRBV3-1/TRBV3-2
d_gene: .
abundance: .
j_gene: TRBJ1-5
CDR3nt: TGTGCCAGCAGCCCCCAGGGGCGGGTGGATCAGCCCCAGCATTTT
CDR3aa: CASSPQGRVDQPQHF

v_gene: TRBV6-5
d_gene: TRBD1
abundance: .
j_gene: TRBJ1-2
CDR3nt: TGTGCCAGCAGTCGAGGGGGCGGCTATGGCTACACCTTC
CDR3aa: CASSRGGGYGYTF

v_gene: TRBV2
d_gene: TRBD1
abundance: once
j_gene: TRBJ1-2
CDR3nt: TGTGCCAGCAGTTCAGGGGGCCTCTATGGCTACACCTTC
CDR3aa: CASSSGGLYGYTF

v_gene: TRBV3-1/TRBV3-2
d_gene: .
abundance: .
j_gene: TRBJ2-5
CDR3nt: TGTGCCAGCAGCCTCCCGACAGTGTACCAAGAGACCCAGTACTTC
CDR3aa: CASSLPTVYQETQYF